Listed here are 27 T cell receptor beta chains from one sample, sequenced in a study of OX40 agonist ivuxolimab in advanced cancers. Measured with immunoSEQ multiplex PCR; TCRdb has only the in-frame clones, and not every one. The data hold 70,000 or so clones, with roughly 86% observed a single time. Specimen: CD4+ or CD8+ T cells sorted from blood, collected in a trial of the OX40 agonist ivuxolimab. The receptors originated from an adult with an advanced solid tumor such as melanoma, head and neck, liver or kidney cancer.

V usage is TRBV19 and J usage is TRBJ2-3; TRBD1 aligns across 9 bases. The ends lost 10 bases at V and 5 bases at J; junction bases unmatched: 7. The CDR3 is made up of 13 amino acids. CDR1 is LNHDA, CDR2 SQIVND, per germline (reference sequence). CDR3 loop: CATRSGQGDTQYF. The CDR3 nucleotides are TGTGCCACAAGGTCGGGACAGGGAGATACGCAGTATTTT.

This clone was observed once. The V gene is TRBV7-3, the J gene TRBJ2-5, with D perhaps matching TRBD1 or TRBD2 (5 bases each). V was shortened by 2 bases and J by 4 bases, with 8 bases between the two germline ends. In germline, CDR1 is SGHTA, CDR2 FQGTGA. This CDR3 has 13 amino acids. CDR3 loop: CASSLSGGETQYF. CDR3 bases: TGTGCCAGCAGCTTATCTGGGGGAGAGACCCAGTACTTC.

The V gene is TRBV30, the J gene TRBJ2-2; TRBD2 aligns across 8 bases. Germline values: CDR1 GTSNPN, CDR2 SVGIG (reference sequence). The CDR3 runs to 12 residues. Trimming at V came to 5 bases and at J to 7 bases, leaving 3 bases not matched to a gene. CDR3 in DNA: TGTGCCTGGGCGGGGGGAATCGGGGAGCTGTTTTTT. Its translation: CAWAGGIGELFF.

V gene TRBV27 combines with J gene TRBJ1-2, with D possibly matching TRBD1 (5 bases). The germline gives CDR1 MNHEY, CDR2 SMNVEV (reference sequence). CDR3 length equals 12 residues. Trimming cost V 6 bases and J 7 bases, with 12 bases left between them. CDR3 loop: CASSLRDPGYTF. The CDR3 coding sequence is TGTGCCAGCAGCCTCAGGGATCCTGGCTACACCTTC.

J is TRBJ1-5 and V is TRBV2, with TRBD1 identical over 7 bases. V was pared by 5 bases and J by 3 bases, with 4 bases of the junction left unmatched. The CDR3 length is 14 residues. The germline V gene has CDR1 SNHLY and CDR2 FYNNEI. CDR3 sequence (DNA): TGTGCCAGCAGTACCGACAGGGACAATCAGCCCCAGCATTTT. Translation: CASSTDRDNQPQHF.

The chain uses TRBV28 and TRBJ1-4, with no clear D. The CDR3 length is 15 residues. Trimming removed 6 bases at V and 0 bases at J, with 11 bases between. The germline gives CDR1 MDHEN, CDR2 SYDVKM. The CDR3 bases are TGTGCCAGCAGGACGGAGAGACCAACTAATGAAAAACTGTTTTTT. Translation: CASRTERPTNEKLFF.

This clone was recorded once. Other DNA sequences of this sample code for an identical CDR3. The genes are TRBV5-1 and TRBJ2-5, with D possibly being TRBD2 (5 bases). Trimming pared 7 bases from V and 5 bases from J, leaving 18 bases between. Germline CDR1 is SGHRS and CDR2 is YFSETQ. The length of the CDR3 is 14 residues. CDR3 in DNA: TGCGCCAGCTCGCCTACTACGGGGAGCGAGACCCAGTACTTC. Protein sequence: CASSPTTGSETQYF.

The rearrangement links TRBV7-3 to TRBJ2-5; weak D call: TRBD2 (5 bases). Deletions cut 7 bases from V and 1 base from J, with 16 bases between. The CDR3 extends over 15 amino acids. Germline V gene lookup returns CDR1 SGHTA and CDR2 FQGTGA. The CDR3 loop reads CASIKIGRSQETQYF. CDR3 sequence (DNA): TGTGCCAGCATCAAGATAGGGAGATCCCAAGAGACCCAGTACTTC.

This clone was detected once. The chain has TRBV11-2 and TRBJ2-7; D might be TRBD1 (6 bases). Trimming took off 3 bases at V and 4 bases at J, with 10 bases between the two ends. CDR1 is SGHAT, CDR2 FQNNGV, per germline. There are 13 residues in the CDR3. The CDR3 nucleotides read TGTGCCAGCAGCTTCCCGGACAGATACGAGCAGTACTTC. Its translation: CASSFPDRYEQYF.

V gene TRBV9 combines with J gene TRBJ1-1; a possible D gene is TRBD1 (5 bases). V dropped 3 bases and J dropped 1 base, with 7 bases sitting between them. The germline gives CDR1 SGDLS, CDR2 YYNGEE. The CDR3 consists of 13 residues. The CDR3 loop is CASSADTNTEAFF. For the CDR3, the DNA is TGTGCCAGCAGCGCGGACACGAACACTGAAGCTTTCTTT.

This chain links TRBV18 with TRBJ2-2, with TRBD1 identical over 7 bases. The CDR3 runs 15 residues. V shed 3 bases and J 6 bases; nucleotides not matched to a gene: 7. Germline V gives CDR1 KGHSH, CDR2 LQKENI. The CDR3 DNA follows: TGTGCCAGCTCACCTTCGACAGGGAAGTCCGGGGAGCTGTTTTTT. Translating gives CASSPSTGKSGELFF. Combining the CDR3 with reference TRBV18 and TRBJ2-2 gives the whole variable domain NAGVMQNPRHLVRRRGQEARLRCSPMKGHSHVYWYRQLPEEGLKFMVYLQKENIIDESGMPKERFSAEFPKEGPSILRIQQVVRGDSAAYFCASSPSTGKSGELFFGEGSRLTVL.

V gene TRBV2 combines with J gene TRBJ1-1; no clear D. CDR1 SNHLY and CDR2 FYNNEI come from the germline V gene. Trimming took 6 bases from V and 10 from J, leaving 21 bases between them. This CDR3 is built from 14 residues. The CDR3 loop is CASRSSSQDNTAFF. The CDR3 DNA sequence: TGTGCCAGCAGATCGAGCAGCCAAGATAACACAGCTTTCTTT.

J is TRBJ1-2 and V is TRBV30; unclear D gene. V lost 3 bases to trimming and J lost 4 bases, with 6 bases between them. Germline CDR1 and CDR2: GTSNPN and SVGIG (reference sequence). The CDR3 runs 11 residues. As DNA, the CDR3 is TGTGCCTGGAGCCGTCGCTATGGCTACACCTTC. Its protein product is CAWSRRYGYTF.

The gene calls are TRBV7-3 and TRBJ2-1; D ambiguous. From germline, CDR1 is SGHTA and CDR2 FQGTGA. V was trimmed by 5 bases and J by 6 bases, leaving 14 bases between them. The CDR3 has 14 amino acids. CDR3 coding DNA: TGTGCCAGCAGCGCCAAAGACGGCTTCAATGAGCAGTTCTTC. This sequence encodes CASSAKDGFNEQFF. Complete variable domain (other parts from reference TRBV7-3 and TRBJ2-1): GAGVSQTPSNKVTEKGKYVELRCDPISGHTALYWYRQSLGQGPEFLIYFQGTGAADDSGLPNDRFFAVRPEGSVSTLKIQRTERGDSAVYLCASSAKDGFNEQFFGPGTRLTVL.

This rearrangement joins TRBV7-3 to TRBJ2-3, with 8 bases aligning to TRBD2. V lost 4 bases, J lost 0 bases, and 3 bases stayed unmatched. There are 15 residues in the CDR3. Germline V gene sequence: CDR1 SGHTA, CDR2 FQGTGA. CDR3: CASSSAGGSTDTQYF. In nucleotides, the CDR3 is TGTGCCAGCAGCTCCGCGGGGGGAAGCACAGATACGCAGTATTTT.

This chain's CDR3 is CASSSGPGGETQYF. CDR3 sequence (DNA): TGCGCCAGCAGCTCGGGACCAGGAGGTGAGACCCAGTACTTC. The chain has TRBV5-1 and TRBJ2-5; D tentatively reads TRBD1 or TRBD2 (5 bases each). Per the germline V gene, CDR1 is SGHRS and CDR2 is YFSETQ. The CDR3 loop spans 14 amino acids. Trimming took off 3 bases at V and 5 bases at J, with 14 bases between the two ends.

This chain uses TRBV20-1 with TRBJ2-3; D is uncertain. Trimming took 6 bases from V and 8 from J, leaving 12 bases between them. The CDR3 is made up of 11 amino acids. Germline-derived CDR1 and CDR2 are DFQATT and SNEGSKA (reference sequence). Here the CDR3 reads CSATKQGTQYF. The CDR3 nucleotides read TGCAGTGCGACCAAGCAAGGTACGCAGTATTTT.

J is TRBJ2-5 and V is TRBV5-1; 9 nucleotides align to TRBD1. The V gene end was trimmed by 4 bases and the J gene end by 4 bases; junction bases not matched to a gene: 5. CDR1 and CDR2 from the germline V gene are SGHRS and YFSETQ. There are 14 residues in the CDR3. Written as DNA, the CDR3 is TGCGCCAGCAGCACTGGACAGGGGACAGAGACCCAGTACTTC. It specifies CASSTGQGTETQYF. Complete variable domain (other parts from reference TRBV5-1 and TRBJ2-5): KAGVTQTPRYLIKTRGQQVTLSCSPISGHRSVSWYQQTPGQGLQFLFEYFSETQRNKGNFPGRFSGRQFSNSRSEMNVSTLELGDSALYLCASSTGQGTETQYFGPGTRLLVL.

The chain carries TRBV28 and TRBJ2-3, with a tentative D call TRBD2 (5 bases). V lost 0 bases and J 1 base, leaving 8 bases between the germline ends. The CDR3 spans 15 residues. The germline V gene has CDR1 MDHEN and CDR2 SYDVKM. The CDR3 spells CASSLWRLRTDTQYF. DNA of the CDR3: TGTGCCAGCAGTTTATGGAGACTACGCACAGATACGCAGTATTTT.

This rearrangement joins TRBV19 to TRBJ1-4; the D is unclear. CDR1 is LNHDA and CDR2 is SQIVND in the germline V gene (reference sequence). V lost 3 bases and J lost 10, with 12 bases in between. The CDR3 has 13 amino acids. CDR3 nucleotides: TGTGCCAGTAGTATGTTCGGGGAAGGAAAACTGTTTTTT. Amino acid sequence: CASSMFGEGKLFF.

The chain uses TRBV7-6 and TRBJ2-2; D call uncertain. The CDR3 is 14 amino acids. Germline assignment: CDR1 SGHVS and CDR2 FNYEAQ. V was trimmed by 1 base and J by 1 base, leaving 4 bases between them. The CDR3 spells CASSLVENTGELFF. The CDR3 DNA reads as TGTGCCAGCAGCTTAGTCGAGAACACCGGGGAGCTGTTTTTT.

J is TRBJ2-2 and V is TRBV27; D may correspond to TRBD1 or TRBD2 (5 bases each). Trimming stripped 6 bases from V and 3 bases from J, with 20 bases between. The CDR3 sequence is 17 residues long. The V gene's germline CDR1 is MNHEY and CDR2 SMNVEV (reference sequence). CDR3 sequence reads: CASRDYGVRGHTGELFF. CDR3 coding DNA: TGTGCCAGCAGAGATTACGGGGTGAGGGGTCACACCGGGGAGCTGTTTTTT.

The chain links TRBV6-1 to TRBJ2-5, with TRBD2 matching over 9 bases. Germline CDR1 MNHNS, CDR2 SASEGT. CDR3 length: 15 amino acids. J gave up 6 bases and V 4 bases, and 9 bases lay outside the gene matches. CDR3 region: CASSGGSSGGKTQYF. In nucleotides, the CDR3 is TGTGCCAGCAGTGGAGGAAGTAGCGGGGGAAAGACCCAGTACTTC.

The chain's CDR3 is CASSLAGQGAREQYF. CDR3 coding DNA: TGTGCCAGCAGTTTAGCAGGACAGGGGGCTCGGGAGCAGTACTTC. The chain couples TRBV27 to TRBJ2-7; 11 bases line up with TRBD1. CDR3 length equals 15 residues. V was clipped by 2 bases and J by 7 bases; unmatched bases: 7. Germline V gene data show CDR1 as MNHEY and CDR2 as SMNVEV (reference sequence).

The genes are TRBV19 and TRBJ1-5; unclear D gene. From germline, CDR1 is LNHDA and CDR2 SQIVND (reference sequence). The CDR3 runs 12 residues. Trimming shortened V by 8 bases and J by 9 bases, and 14 bases separated the two germline ends. The CDR3 reads CASVVGDGPQHF. CDR3 sequence (DNA): TGTGCCAGTGTTGTCGGGGATGGGCCCCAGCATTTT.

CDR3 region: CASSKLMTGGKDGYTF. The DNA of the CDR3 is TGTGCCAGCAGCAAACTAATGACAGGGGGAAAGGATGGCTACACCTTC. The chain combines TRBV2 with TRBJ1-2; 9 bases map to TRBD1. From germline, CDR1 is SNHLY and CDR2 FYNNEI. J gave up 6 bases and V 6 bases, and 14 bases lay outside the gene matches. CDR3 size: 16 residues.

J is TRBJ2-2 and V is TRBV11-1; D unclear. Trimming removed 6 bases at V and 3 bases at J, with 14 bases between. CDR3 length: 15 amino acids. Germline V lookup: CDR1 SGHAT, CDR2 FQDESV (reference sequence). CDR3 coding DNA: TGTGCCAGCAGTCAACCTGTGCCCGACACCGGGGAGCTGTTTTTT. The encoded protein is CASSQPVPDTGELFF.